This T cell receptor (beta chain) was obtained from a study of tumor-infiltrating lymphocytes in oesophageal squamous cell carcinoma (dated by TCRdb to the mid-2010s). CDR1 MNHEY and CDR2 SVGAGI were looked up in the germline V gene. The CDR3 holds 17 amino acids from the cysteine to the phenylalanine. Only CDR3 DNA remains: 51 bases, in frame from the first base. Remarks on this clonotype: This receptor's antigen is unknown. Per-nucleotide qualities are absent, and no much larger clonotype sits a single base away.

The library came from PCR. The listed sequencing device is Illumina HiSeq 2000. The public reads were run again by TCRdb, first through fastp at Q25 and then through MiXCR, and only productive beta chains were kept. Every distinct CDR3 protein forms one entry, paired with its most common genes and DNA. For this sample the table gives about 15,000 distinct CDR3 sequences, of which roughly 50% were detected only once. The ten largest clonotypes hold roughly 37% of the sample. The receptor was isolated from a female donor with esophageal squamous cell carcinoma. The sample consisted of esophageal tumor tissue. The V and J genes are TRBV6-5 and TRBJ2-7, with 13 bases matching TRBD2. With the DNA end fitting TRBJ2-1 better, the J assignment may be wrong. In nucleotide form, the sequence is TGTGCCAGCAGTGAAGTGAGACTAGCGGGAGGTGGGAATGAGCAGTTCTTC. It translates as CASSEVRLAGGGNEQFF.